What follows are 30 T cell receptor beta chains derived from one specimen sequenced in a study of T cell clonality in common variable immunodeficiency. These receptors are not linked to any known antigen. General study results and limits: Fewer deletions and N-nucleotide insertions were reportedly seen in common variable immunodeficiency TCR beta sequences.

TCRdb keeps only in-frame clones here, not all; method: immunoSEQ multiplex PCR. Captured here are some 16,000 clones, none seen once; the top ten comprise 12% to 15%. The sample taken for sequencing was peripheral blood mononuclear cells. The receptors were gathered from a human donor with common variable immunodeficiency.

In its sample, this clone was seen a few times. The read finishes 3 residues shy of the CDR3 end, and the germline J gene is used to complete it. The rearrangement joins TRBV5-1 to TRBJ1-4; D is unresolved. Between the trimmed V and J ends, which lost 5 bases and 8 bases, there was a span of 7 bases. Per the germline V gene, CDR1 is SGHRS and CDR2 is YFSETQ. The CDR3 extends over 11 amino acids. The covered CDR3 bases are TGCGCCAGCAGTATAGGGGAAAAA. Translating it yields CASSIGEK. The CDR3 in its entirety is CASSIGEKLFF.

This clone was detected only a few times. CDR3 residues: CASIDRGCRTDTQYF. The sequenced part of the CDR3 DNA is TGTGCCAGCATTGACAGGGGGTGTCGGACAGATACG. The genes are TRBV7-9 and TRBJ2-3; 9 positions match TRBD1. The read ends 3 residues early relative to the CDR3; the germline J gene fills the gap. This CDR3 spans 15 amino acids. Germline CDR1 and CDR2: SEHNR and FQNEAQ (reference sequence). V shed 7 bases and J 3 bases; nucleotides not matched to a gene: 8. Full variable domain (missing parts from reference TRBV7-9 and TRBJ2-3): DTGVSQNPRHKITKRGQNVTFRCDPISEHNRLYWYRQTLGQGPEFLTYFQNEAQLEKSRLLSDRFSAERPKGSFSTLEIQRTEQGDSAMYLCASIDRGCRTDTQYFGPGTRLTVL.

This clone was observed a few times. The read finishes 3 residues shy of the CDR3 end, and the germline J gene is used to complete it. The rearrangement links TRBV7-2 to TRBJ2-7; D is perhaps TRBD2 (5 bases). The CDR3 sequence is 14 residues long. Trimming cost V 5 bases and J 0 bases, with 11 bases left between them. Germline V gene data show CDR1 as SGHTA and CDR2 as FQGNSA. CDR3 sequence: CASSQSSGSYEQYF. The covered CDR3 bases are TGTGCCAGCAGCCAAAGCAGCGGCTCCTACGAG.

This clone came up a few times. CDR3 bases read: TGTGCCAGTAGTATCCGGGCCTCAGGGTCTGAA. It encodes CASSIRASGSE. The full CDR3 reads CASSIRASGSEAFF. The V gene is TRBV19, the J gene TRBJ1-1; tentative D call: TRBD1 (5 bases). The read comes to an end 3 residues before the CDR3 does, leaving the germline J gene to fill in the end. V was trimmed by 3 bases and J by 6 bases, leaving 14 bases between them. Germline assignment: CDR1 LNHDA and CDR2 SQIVND (reference sequence). The length of the CDR3 is 14 residues.

This clone was seen a handful of times. The read ends 3 residues before the CDR3 terminus; that terminus is restored from the germline J gene. The genes are TRBV7-3 and TRBJ2-1; 7 nucleotides match TRBD1. CDR3 length: 16 residues. CDR1 and CDR2 (germline): SGHTA, FQGTGA. J gave up 2 bases and V 2 bases, and 6 bases lay outside the gene matches. CDR3 residues: CASSLHQGDTYNEQFF. CDR3 DNA, as far as it was read: TGTGCCAGCAGCTTACATCAGGGGGACACCTACAATGAG.

This clone has a handful of counts. The DNA read from the CDR3 is TGTGCCAGCAGCTTGGGTCAGGTTGAAAATCAGCCC. It encodes CASSLGQVENQP. The whole CDR3 protein is CASSLGQVENQPQHF. This chain uses TRBV7-9 with TRBJ1-5; D is unclear. The read stops 3 residues short of the end of the CDR3; the missing end is completed from the germline J gene. The ends were cut back, 3 bases at V and 4 bases at J, with 13 bases in the middle. Looked up from germline, CDR1 is SEHNR and CDR2 is FQNEAQ (reference sequence). This CDR3 comprises 15 residues.

The table lists this clone with many counts. The read ends 3 residues shy of where the CDR3 ends; the end is completed using the germline J gene. The V call is TRBV29-1, the J call TRBJ2-1, with a tentative D call TRBD2 (5 bases). The ends were cut back, 8 bases at V and 7 bases at J, with 12 bases in the middle. This CDR3 has 11 residues. Looked up from germline, CDR1 is SQVTM and CDR2 is ANQGSEA. CDR3 bases read: TGCAGCTCCCGGTCGGGGAATGAG. It specifies CSSRSGNE. The CDR3 as a whole reads CSSRSGNEQFF.

This clone was picked up a small number of times. The CDR3 sequence: CASSRTGGNSPLHF. Partial CDR3 DNA: TGCGCCAGCAGCCGGACAGGGGGTAATTCACCC. The rearrangement uses TRBV5-1 and TRBJ1-6; 10 bases align to TRBD1. From the germline J gene comes the end of the CDR3, since the read stops 3 residues before it. In germline, CDR1 is SGHRS, CDR2 YFSETQ. This CDR3 has 14 amino acids. Trimming at V came to 4 bases and at J to 6 bases, leaving 1 base not matched to a gene. The complete variable domain, with remaining parts taken from reference TRBV5-1 and TRBJ1-6, reads KAGVTQTPRYLIKTRGQQVTLSCSPISGHRSVSWYQQTPGQGLQFLFEYFSETQRNKGNFPGRFSGRQFSNSRSEMNVSTLELGDSALYLCASSRTGGNSPLHFGNGTRLTVT.

This clone was detected a few times. The missing CDR3 end, 3 residues past where the read stops, is filled in from the germline J gene. The chain carries TRBV18 and TRBJ1-1, with a possible D match to TRBD1 (5 bases). V dropped 4 bases and J dropped 0 bases, with 9 bases sitting between them. Germline lookup yields CDR1 KGHSH and CDR2 LQKENI. This CDR3 region has 14 residues. The covered CDR3 bases are TGTGCCAGCTCACAGGGGCAGATGAACACTGAA. This codes for CASSQGQMNTE. The entire CDR3 protein reads CASSQGQMNTEAFF.

This clone is categorized as medium-sized (0.01 to 0.1%). The read stops 3 residues short of the end of the CDR3; the missing end is completed from the germline J gene. The chain employs TRBV4-2 and TRBJ1-5, with TRBD1 identical over 8 bases. The V segment lost 4 bases and the J segment 1 base; nucleotides outside the gene matches: 18. From germline, CDR1 is LGHNA and CDR2 YNFKEQ. The length of the CDR3 is 20 residues. The CDR3 loop reads CASSPSTGGGGVGSNQPQHF. The CDR3 bases that were read are TGTGCCAGCAGCCCCTCAACAGGGGGTGGGGGTGTGGGAAGCAATCAGCCC.

Notes on this clone: The read falls 3 residues short of the CDR3 end, and the missing part is taken from the germline J gene. The chain recombines TRBV18 with TRBJ1-2, with 9 positions matching TRBD1. The CDR3 is 15 amino acids. CDR1 and CDR2 (germline): KGHSH, LQKENI. J was trimmed by 3 bases and V by 4 bases; bases with no gene match: 6. This chain's CDR3 is CASSQNGQGYYGYTF. The sequenced CDR3 bases are TGTGCCAGCTCACAAAATGGACAGGGGTACTATGGC.

A word on this clone: From the germline J gene comes the end of the CDR3, since the read stops 3 residues before it. This sequence joins TRBV19 and TRBJ2-6; 7 bases line up with TRBD1. The CDR3 loop spans 16 amino acids. V gave up 7 bases and J gave up 0 bases; unmatched junction bases: 6. The germline V gene encodes CDR1 LNHDA and CDR2 SQIVND (reference sequence). The CDR3 here is CASKGGRASGANVLTF. The sequenced CDR3 bases are TGTGCCAGTAAAGGGGGCAGAGCCTCTGGGGCCAACGTC.

This clone ranks as medium-sized. The CDR3 spells CASGLSGEDTQYF. The covered CDR3 bases are TGTGCCAGCGGACTTAGCGGGGAAGATACG. This chain uses TRBV12-3 or TRBV12-4 with TRBJ2-3, with 8 bases fitting TRBD2. The read falls 3 residues short of the CDR3 end, and the missing part is taken from the germline J gene. J was trimmed by 5 bases and V by 8 bases; bases with no gene match: 6. This CDR3 is built from 13 residues.

With regard to this clone: The CDR3 end falls 3 residues outside the read, so it is completed with the germline J gene. J is TRBJ2-3 and V is TRBV19; 10 bases map to TRBD2. Trimming at V came to 5 bases and at J to 3 bases, leaving 5 bases not matched to a gene. The length of the CDR3 is 15 residues. Germline CDR1 is LNHDA and CDR2 is SQIVND (reference sequence). The CDR3 sequence is CASSSSGGRTDTQYF. Partial CDR3 DNA: TGTGCCAGTAGTTCTAGCGGGGGCCGAACAGATACG.

A note on this clone: The read gets to within 3 residues of the CDR3 end, and the germline J gene fills in the rest. This rearrangement joins TRBV19 to TRBJ2-2; 7 nucleotides agree with TRBD1. The V gene end was trimmed by 5 bases and the J gene end by 4 bases; junction bases not matched to a gene: 10. The CDR3 is made up of 16 amino acids. The germline V gene encodes CDR1 LNHDA and CDR2 SQIVND (reference sequence). This chain's CDR3 is CASSALLTGSTGELFF. Incomplete CDR3 DNA: TGTGCCAGTAGTGCACTCTTGACAGGGTCCACCGGGGAG.

Details on this clone: The CDR3 end is not reached by the read, which stops 3 residues before it; the germline J gene fills it in. This chain connects TRBV7-2 to TRBJ1-5; D remains ambiguous. Deletions cut 5 bases from V and 5 bases from J, with 16 bases between. CDR3 length equals 15 residues. From germline, CDR1 is SGHTA and CDR2 FQGNSA. CDR3 region: CASSLSTGSDQPQHF. Incomplete CDR3 DNA: TGTGCCAGCAGCCTTAGCACCGGGTCGGATCAGCCC.

The sample holds a few counts of this clone. The missing CDR3 end, 3 residues past where the read stops, is filled in from the germline J gene. J is TRBJ1-4 and V is TRBV19; no firm D call. This CDR3 has 13 amino acids. V lost 5 bases and J lost 7, with 11 bases in between. The germline V gene encodes CDR1 LNHDA and CDR2 SQIVND (reference sequence). This CDR3 is CASSAGRREKLFF. CDR3 DNA, as far as it was read: TGTGCCAGTAGTGCTGGCAGGCGTGAAAAA. Looking up the rest from reference TRBV19 and TRBJ1-4 gives the full variable domain: DGGITQSPKYLFRKEGQNVTLSCEQNLNHDAMYWYRQDPGQGLRLIYYSQIVNDFQKGDIAEGYSVSREKKESFPLTVTSAQKNPTAFYLCASSAGRREKLFFGSGTQLSVL.

With regard to this clone: The sequence runs out 3 residues before the end of the CDR3; the remainder is reconstructed from the germline J gene. The chain carries TRBV19 and TRBJ2-3; unclear D gene. With 3 bases removed from V and 1 base from J, the gap between germline ends came to 11 bases. The CDR3 contains 15 residues. Germline V lookup: CDR1 LNHDA, CDR2 SQIVND (reference sequence). The CDR3 protein is CASSIRQARTDTQYF. CDR3 DNA, as far as it was read: TGTGCCAGTAGTATCCGCCAGGCCCGCACAGATACG.

This clone was picked up many times. The CDR3 extends 3 residues past the end of the read, so its final part is completed from the germline J gene. The chain joins TRBV29-1 to TRBJ2-5, with 8 bases matching TRBD1. Germline CDR1 is SQVTM and CDR2 is ANQGSEA. This CDR3 has 13 amino acids. J was trimmed by 4 bases and V by 4 bases; bases with no gene match: 5. The CDR3 protein is CSVGTGMAETQYF. Incomplete CDR3 DNA: TGCAGCGTTGGGACAGGGATGGCAGAGACC.

In this sample, this clone turned up many times. With the read ending 3 residues before the CDR3 end, the germline J gene is used to fill in that end. The chain carries TRBV4-2 and TRBJ1-6; 7 bases align to TRBD1. The germline gives CDR1 LGHNA, CDR2 YNFKEQ. This CDR3 spans 15 amino acids. V dropped 1 base and J dropped 7; count of bases not matched to a gene: 4. The CDR3 is CASSQGPGQNSPLHF. Incomplete CDR3 DNA: TGTGCCAGCAGCCAAGGTCCGGGACAGAATTCACCC.

There are a few counts of this clone. The CDR3 end falls 3 residues outside the read, so it is completed with the germline J gene. J is TRBJ2-2 and V is TRBV18; D remains unclear. Per germline, CDR1 KGHSH and CDR2 LQKENI. Trimming cost V 6 bases and J 0 bases, with 5 bases left between them. The length of the CDR3 is 13 residues. CDR3 bases read: TGTGCCAGCTCGCAGACGAACACCGGGGAG. Translated, it gives CASSQTNTGE. Given in full, the CDR3 is CASSQTNTGELFF.

This clone was seen only a few times. The read ends 3 residues shy of where the CDR3 ends; the end is completed using the germline J gene. This rearrangement joins TRBV20-1 to TRBJ2-7, with D uncertain. The CDR3 totals 14 residues. V shed 0 bases and J shed 3 bases, with 12 bases lying between them. Germline lookup yields CDR1 DFQATT and CDR2 SNEGSKA (reference sequence). CDR3 in amino acids: CSARDRAADYEQYF. The DNA read from the CDR3 is TGCAGTGCTAGAGATAGGGCCGCAGACTACGAG.

Ten or more counts support this clone. The observed sequence ends 3 residues before the CDR3 terminus, with the missing tail filled in from the germline J gene. This chain uses TRBV4-1 with TRBJ2-1; D may be TRBD1 (6 bases). Per the germline V gene, CDR1 is MGHRA and CDR2 is YSYEKL. The length of the CDR3 is 14 residues. V was clipped by 0 bases and J by 5 bases, with 8 bases between them. The CDR3 here is CASSQDRTDNEQFF. CDR3 bases read: TGCGCCAGCAGCCAAGATCGGACAGACAATGAG.

For this clone: The read terminates 3 residues ahead of where the CDR3 ends, so the germline J gene completes it. This chain links TRBV5-1 with TRBJ1-1; TRBD1 is a possible D gene (6 bases). The CDR3 spans 13 residues. Per germline, CDR1 SGHRS and CDR2 YFSETQ. Between the trimmed V and J ends, which lost 4 bases and 4 bases, there was a span of 11 bases. The CDR3 is CASSGRGGTEAFF. Incomplete CDR3 DNA: TGCGCCAGCAGCGGCAGGGGAGGCACTGAA.

Turning to this clone: Read sequence stops 3 residues before the CDR3 end, and the germline J gene provides the missing end. The gene calls are TRBV18 and TRBJ1-2; 7 bases are a match to TRBD1. The CDR3 length is 16 residues. The germline V gene has CDR1 KGHSH and CDR2 LQKENI. CDR3 amino acids: CASSPTVVQGGDGYTF. Partial CDR3 DNA: TGTGCCAGCTCACCTACGGTCGTCCAGGGGGGCGACGGC.

This clone was seen many times. Partial CDR3 DNA: TGTGCCAGCAGTCCGACAGGGGGTAGGCTGGGTCAGCCC. Translated: CASSPTGGRLGQP. The full CDR3 protein is CASSPTGGRLGQPQHF. The gene calls are TRBV2 and TRBJ1-5; TRBD1 aligns across 9 bases. Coverage ceases 3 residues before the CDR3 finishes, and the germline J gene fills in the end. Unmatched junction bases numbered 11, after V lost 5 bases and J lost 6 bases. Germline V CDR1 and CDR2: SNHLY, FYNNEI. The CDR3 covers 16 residues.

A word on this clone: The CDR3 end lies 3 residues beyond the end of the read and is filled in from the germline J gene. The gene calls are TRBV2 and TRBJ2-5; TRBD2 matches at 13 bases. The CDR3 loop spans 15 amino acids. CDR1 is SNHLY, CDR2 FYNNEI, per germline. Trimming removed 7 bases from V and 2 bases from J; junction bases left unmatched: 4. The CDR3 bases that were read are TGTGCCAGCAACAAACTAGCGGGGGGGCAAGAGACC. This gives the protein CASNKLAGGQET. The full CDR3 protein reads CASNKLAGGQETQYF. Filled out from reference TRBV2 and TRBJ2-5, the complete variable domain reads EPEVTQTPSHQVTQMGQEVILRCVPISNHLYFYWYRQILGQKVEFLVSFYNNEISEKSEIFDDQFSVERPDGSNFTLKIRSTKLEDSAMYFCASNKLAGGQETQYFGPGTRLLVL.

This clone was seen at least ten times. The read ends 3 residues early relative to the CDR3; the germline J gene fills the gap. The rearrangement links TRBV5-4 to TRBJ2-5; 8 bases line up with TRBD2. CDR1 is SGHNT, CDR2 YYREEE, per germline (reference sequence). The CDR3 is 14 residues long. With 6 bases clipped from V and 4 bases from J, the junction kept 8 bases outside the gene matches. CDR3 region: CASTPSGTRETQYF. The sequenced CDR3 bases are TGTGCCAGCACTCCCTCCGGGACTAGAGAGACC.

As to this clone: The read ends 3 residues before the CDR3 terminus; that terminus is restored from the germline J gene. This sequence joins TRBV7-6 and TRBJ2-5; D possibly corresponds to TRBD2 (7 bases). Looked up from germline, CDR1 is SGHVS and CDR2 is FNYEAQ. V was cut by 3 bases and J by 5 bases, with 16 bases left in between. The CDR3 is 15 amino acids. The CDR3 here is CASSFGGGAGETQYF. Partial CDR3 DNA: TGTGCCAGCAGCTTTGGTGGGGGGGCTGGGGAGACC.

This clone has only a few counts. The read is 3 residues too short to cover the CDR3 end, so that end is filled in from the germline J gene. The genes are TRBV18 and TRBJ2-3, with 7 bases that match TRBD1. CDR1 is KGHSH and CDR2 is LQKENI in the germline V gene. The CDR3 runs to 14 residues. J was trimmed by 1 base and V by 8 bases; bases with no gene match: 6. The chain's CDR3 is CASTGTARTDTQYF. Incomplete CDR3 DNA: TGTGCCAGCACCGGGACAGCCCGCACAGATACG.